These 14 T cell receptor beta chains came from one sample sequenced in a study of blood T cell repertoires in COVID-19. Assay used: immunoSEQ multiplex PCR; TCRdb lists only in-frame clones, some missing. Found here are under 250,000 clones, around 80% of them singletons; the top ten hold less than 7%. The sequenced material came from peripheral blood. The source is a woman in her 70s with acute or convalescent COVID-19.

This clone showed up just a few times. CDR3 residues: CAISGGQDFEAFF. CDR3 DNA sequence: TGTGCCATCAGTGGCGGACAGGACTTTGAAGCTTTCTTT. This sequence joins TRBV10-3 and TRBJ1-1; 7 bases match TRBD1. The junction had 6 bases not matched to a gene; V was cut back by 4 bases and J by 7 bases. The germline V gene has CDR1 ENHRY and CDR2 SYGVKD. The CDR3 runs 13 residues.

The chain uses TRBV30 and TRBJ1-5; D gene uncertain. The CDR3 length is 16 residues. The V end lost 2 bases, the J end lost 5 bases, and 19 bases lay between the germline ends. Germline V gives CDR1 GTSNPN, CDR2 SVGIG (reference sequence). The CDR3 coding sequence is TGTGCCTGGAGTCGAGGGAAAGTTCTCGCCCATCAGCCCCAGCATTTT. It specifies CAWSRGKVLAHQPQHF.

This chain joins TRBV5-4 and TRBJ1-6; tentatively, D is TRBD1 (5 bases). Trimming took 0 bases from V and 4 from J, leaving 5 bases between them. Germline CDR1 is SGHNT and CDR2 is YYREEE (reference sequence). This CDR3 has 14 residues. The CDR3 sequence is CASSLAGYNSPLHF. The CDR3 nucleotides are TGTGCCAGCAGCTTGGCAGGGTATAATTCACCCCTCCACTTT.

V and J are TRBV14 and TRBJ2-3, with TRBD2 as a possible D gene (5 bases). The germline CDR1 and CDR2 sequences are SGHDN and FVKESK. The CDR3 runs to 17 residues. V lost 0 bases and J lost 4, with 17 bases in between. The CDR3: CASSQDLPSRGADTQYF. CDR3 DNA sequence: TGTGCCAGCAGCCAAGACCTTCCCTCCCGGGGTGCAGATACGCAGTATTTT.

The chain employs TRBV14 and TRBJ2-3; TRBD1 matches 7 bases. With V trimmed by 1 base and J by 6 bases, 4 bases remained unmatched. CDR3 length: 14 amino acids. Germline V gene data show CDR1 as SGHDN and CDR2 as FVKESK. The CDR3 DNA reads TGTGCCAGCAGCCAAGCGACAGGGTGGGATACGCAGTATTTT. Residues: CASSQATGWDTQYF.

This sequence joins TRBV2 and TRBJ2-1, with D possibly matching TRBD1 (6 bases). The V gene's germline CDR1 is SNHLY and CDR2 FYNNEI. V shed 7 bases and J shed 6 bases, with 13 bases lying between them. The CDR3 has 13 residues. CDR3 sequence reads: CASKQGISNEQFF. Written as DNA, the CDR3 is TGTGCCAGCAAACAGGGTATCTCCAATGAGCAGTTCTTC.

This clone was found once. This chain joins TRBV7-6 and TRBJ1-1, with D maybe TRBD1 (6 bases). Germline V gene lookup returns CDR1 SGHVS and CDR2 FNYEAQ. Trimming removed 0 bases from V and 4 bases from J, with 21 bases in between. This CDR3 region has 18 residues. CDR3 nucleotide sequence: TGTGCCAGCAGCTTAGCGCCTCAGGGGTCCGCTGAGATCACTGAAGCTTTCTTT. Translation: CASSLAPQGSAEITEAFF.

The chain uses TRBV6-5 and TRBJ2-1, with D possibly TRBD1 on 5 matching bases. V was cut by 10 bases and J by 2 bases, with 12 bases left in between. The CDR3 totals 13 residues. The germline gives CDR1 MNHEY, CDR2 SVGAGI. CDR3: CATTGTPYNEQFF. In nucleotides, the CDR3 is TGTGCCACCACAGGCACCCCCTACAATGAGCAGTTCTTC.

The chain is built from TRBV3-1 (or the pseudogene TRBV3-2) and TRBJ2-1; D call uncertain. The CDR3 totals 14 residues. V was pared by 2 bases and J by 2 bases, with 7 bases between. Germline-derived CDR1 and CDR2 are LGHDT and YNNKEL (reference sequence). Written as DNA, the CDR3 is TGTGCCAGCAGCCAATGGCCACCCTACAATGAGCAGTTCTTC. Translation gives CASSQWPPYNEQFF.

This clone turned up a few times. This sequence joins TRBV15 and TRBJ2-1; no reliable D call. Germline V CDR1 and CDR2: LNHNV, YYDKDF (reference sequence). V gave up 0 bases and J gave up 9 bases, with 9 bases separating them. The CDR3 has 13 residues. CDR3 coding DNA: TGTGCCACCAGCAGAGATTTTCTAACTGAGCAGTTCTTC. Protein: CATSRDFLTEQFF.

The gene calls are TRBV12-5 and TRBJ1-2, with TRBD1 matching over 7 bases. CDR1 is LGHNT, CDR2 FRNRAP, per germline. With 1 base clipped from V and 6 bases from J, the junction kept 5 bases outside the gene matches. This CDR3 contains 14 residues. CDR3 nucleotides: TGTGCTAGTGGTTTGGGAGGGGGCGCTAATGGCTACACCTTC. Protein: CASGLGGGANGYTF.

CDR3 sequence (DNA): TGTGCCAGCAGTCCGGGGGACGAGCGTAATTCACCCCTCCACTTT. This encodes CASSPGDERNSPLHF. The V call is TRBV27, the J call TRBJ1-6, with D tentatively TRBD1 (5 bases). This CDR3 comprises 15 residues. Germline V CDR1 and CDR2: MNHEY, SMNVEV (reference sequence). Trimming took off 5 bases at V and 6 bases at J, with 14 bases between the two ends.

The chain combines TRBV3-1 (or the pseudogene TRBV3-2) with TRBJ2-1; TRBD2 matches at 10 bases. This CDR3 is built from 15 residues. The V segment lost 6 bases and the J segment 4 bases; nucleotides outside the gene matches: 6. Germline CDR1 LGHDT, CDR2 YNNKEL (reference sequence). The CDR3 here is CASSRGTSAYNEQFF. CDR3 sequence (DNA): TGTGCCAGCAGTCGTGGGACTAGCGCTTACAATGAGCAGTTCTTC.

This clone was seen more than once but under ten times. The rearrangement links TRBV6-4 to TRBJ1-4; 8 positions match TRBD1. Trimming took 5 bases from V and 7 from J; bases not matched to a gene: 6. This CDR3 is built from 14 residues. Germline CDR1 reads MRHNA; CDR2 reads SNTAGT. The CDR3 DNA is TGTGCCAGCAGTCTCACAGGGGGTAGTGAAAAACTGTTTTTT. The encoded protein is CASSLTGGSEKLFF.